This T cell receptor (beta chain) was sequenced for a study of blood T cell repertoires in COVID-19. Study details: Specimens from acute and convalescent COVID-19 originated in the United States, Italy and Spain. In each case, the material was cDNA or gDNA derived from T cells, B-cell-depleted T cells, or PBMCs.

The germline V gene encodes CDR1 SEHNR and CDR2 FQNEAQ (reference sequence). Trimming stripped 5 bases from V and 5 bases from J, with 16 bases between. This CDR3 has 15 residues. As originally analysed: How many nucleated cells were present was estimated from reference gene primer amplification. Method: immunoSEQ multiplex PCR; TCRdb's copy keeps in-frame clones and lacks some. The DNA was the basis for D and trimming; V, J and clone size are from that table. The sample shows some 200,000 clones, less than 85% of them seen only once. Sequencing was done on a sample of peripheral blood. The source of this sequence is a woman in her 70s with acute or convalescent COVID-19. The chain recombines TRBV7-9 with TRBJ2-1; D might be TRBD1 (6 bases). Written as DNA, the CDR3 is TGTGCCAGCAGCCCACGAGGACAGACAGACAATGAGCAGTTCTTC. As protein: CASSPRGQTDNEQFF.